A single sample is the source of the 13 T cell receptor beta chains below, sequenced in a study of identical twins. TCRdb redid the calling of the 5' RACE reads with MiXCR, one entry per CDR3 protein. This table has some 600,000 distinct CDR3 sequences, just over 7% appearing once. These data were also filed under a second study, of yellow fever vaccine responses in identical twins.

Sequenced: PBMCs. These receptors originate from a woman aged 18-30 years in good health.

Only a few counts were recorded for this clonotype. The chain has TRBV11-2 and TRBJ1-6; the D is unclear. The CDR3 is made up of 16 amino acids. V lost 2 bases and J 4 bases, leaving 12 bases between the germline ends. Per the germline V gene, CDR1 is SGHAT and CDR2 is FQNNGV. CDR3: CASSLSSVSYNSPLHF. The CDR3 bases are TGTGCCAGCAGCTTATCATCGGTTTCATATAATTCACCCCTCCACTTT.

The chain employs TRBV12-3 or TRBV12-4 and TRBJ2-1; D is unresolved. CDR3 length equals 15 residues. Trimming took off 5 bases at V and 2 bases at J, with 13 bases between the two ends. This CDR3 is CASSPRPTPYNEQFF. As DNA, the CDR3 is TGTGCCAGCAGTCCTAGACCCACCCCCTACAATGAGCAGTTCTTC.

Many counts were recorded for this clonotype. The chain recombines TRBV29-1 with TRBJ2-1; D is perhaps TRBD1 (6 bases). The CDR3 totals 13 residues. Germline CDR1 reads SQVTM; CDR2 reads ANQGSEA. Trimming cost V 7 bases and J 9 bases, with 19 bases left between them. The CDR3 DNA follows: TGCAGCGGTTTCTTGGGGACATTGGGTGAGCAGTTCTTC. Encoded protein: CSGFLGTLGEQFF.

This rearrangement joins TRBV18 to TRBJ2-5, with 9 positions matching TRBD1. There are 14 residues in the CDR3. CDR1 is KGHSH, CDR2 LQKENI, per germline. J lost 5 bases, V lost 5 bases, and 6 bases had no gene match. CDR3 in DNA: TGTGCCAGCTCAATCGGACAGGGGTTGGAGACCCAGTACTTC. It specifies CASSIGQGLETQYF. Based on the CDR3 plus reference TRBV18 and TRBJ2-5, the full variable domain is NAGVMQNPRHLVRRRGQEARLRCSPMKGHSHVYWYRQLPEEGLKFMVYLQKENIIDESGMPKERFSAEFPKEGPSILRIQQVVRGDSAAYFCASSIGQGLETQYFGPGTRLLVL.

This clonotype was observed a few times. The gene calls are TRBV12-3 or TRBV12-4 and TRBJ1-6, with D uncertain. Trimming shortened V by 1 base and J by 16 bases, and 8 bases separated the two germline ends. There are 11 residues in the CDR3. DNA for the CDR3: TGTGCCAGCAGTTTAGGGGTCAATCTCCACTTT. It encodes CASSLGVNLHF.

A few counts support this clonotype. J is TRBJ2-1 and V is TRBV7-7, with D possibly TRBD1 on 7 matching bases. The CDR3 has 18 amino acids. Germline assignment: CDR1 SSHAT and CDR2 FNYEAQ (reference sequence). V was trimmed by 0 bases and J by 3 bases, leaving 18 bases between them. CDR3 loop: CASSLAGEQGRYYNEQFF. The CDR3 region has the DNA TGTGCCAGCAGCTTAGCGGGAGAACAGGGGAGGTACTACAATGAGCAGTTCTTC.

Only a few counts were recorded for this clonotype. The chain couples TRBV25-1 to TRBJ2-3, with 12 bases aligning to TRBD2. V dropped 7 bases and J dropped 4; count of bases not matched to a gene: 6. CDR1 is MGHDK, CDR2 SYGVNS, per germline. The CDR3 loop spans 15 amino acids. CDR3 bases: TGTGCCAGCATGGCTAGCGGGAGGGTCGCAGATACGCAGTATTTT. The encoded protein is CASMASGRVADTQYF.

This clonotype has only a few counts. The chain has TRBV7-8 and TRBJ2-1; a weak D match, TRBD2 (6 bases). V was shortened by 8 bases and J by 5 bases, with 13 bases between the two germline ends. Germline CDR1 reads SGHVS; CDR2 reads FQNEAQ. This CDR3 is 13 amino acids long. Here the CDR3 DNA reads TGTGCCAGCGCTCGGAGGGAGAACAATGAGCAGTTCTTC. Its protein product is CASARRENNEQFF.

The chain is built from TRBV4-1 and TRBJ1-1, with D unclear. V lost 0 bases, J lost 4 bases, and 18 bases lay in between. In germline, CDR1 is MGHRA, CDR2 YSYEKL. The CDR3 runs to 17 residues. CDR3 sequence (DNA): TGCGCCAGCAGCCAAGAGGGATTAATCCCGGGCCTCACTGAAGCTTTCTTT. This codes for CASSQEGLIPGLTEAFF.

The J gene is TRBJ2-7, the V gene TRBV7-2; D uncertain. Per the germline V gene, CDR1 is SGHTA and CDR2 is FQGNSA. The CDR3 loop spans 14 amino acids. With 0 bases removed from V and 3 bases from J, the gap between germline ends came to 9 bases. The CDR3 nucleotides are TGTGCCAGCAGCTTAGCGGTGGCTAGCTACGAGCAGTACTTC. Translating gives CASSLAVASYEQYF.

This clonotype was recorded a few times. The V and J genes are TRBV6-1 and TRBJ2-2, with D perhaps TRBD1 or TRBD2 (7 bases each). In germline, CDR1 is MNHNS, CDR2 SASEGT. The CDR3 contains 16 residues. V was shortened by 7 bases and J by 0 bases, with 15 bases between the two germline ends. CDR3 DNA sequence: TGTGCCAGCATACAGGGGAGGGGATCGAACACCGGGGAGCTGTTTTTT. It translates to CASIQGRGSNTGELFF.

A few counts support this clonotype. The chain carries TRBV3-1 and TRBJ2-1; 10 bases map to TRBD2. Germline V CDR1 and CDR2: LGHDT, YNNKEL (reference sequence). V lost 1 base and J lost 9; bases outside the gene matches: 6. There are 15 residues in the CDR3. The CDR3 is CASSQAAGGDGEQFF. The DNA of the CDR3 is TGTGCCAGCAGCCAAGCAGCGGGGGGGGATGGTGAGCAGTTCTTC.

This chain uses TRBV6-5 with TRBJ2-1; D call uncertain. From germline, CDR1 is MNHEY and CDR2 SVGAGI. The CDR3 extends over 14 amino acids. The V gene lost 5 bases and the J gene lost 5 bases, with 13 bases spanning the gap. The CDR3 sequence: CASSPEYIDNEQFF. The CDR3 DNA reads TGTGCCAGCAGTCCCGAGTATATCGACAATGAGCAGTTCTTC.